The 6 T cell receptor beta chains below come from one sample, sequenced in a study of blood T cell repertoires in COVID-19. The protocol was immunoSEQ multiplex PCR, while the TCRdb copy is restricted to in-frame clones and leaves out a portion. Seen here are fewer than 15,000 clones, about 86% observed once, and the top ten hold roughly 17%. The sample was peripheral blood. All receptors derive from a human donor in a cohort sampled during active COVID-19.

This chain uses TRBV3-1 (or the pseudogene TRBV3-2) with TRBJ1-2, with TRBD1 as a possible D gene (6 bases). The CDR3 is made up of 16 amino acids. V dropped 0 bases and J dropped 3 bases, with 14 bases sitting between them. CDR1 and CDR2 (germline): LGHDT, YNNKEL (reference sequence). CDR3 bases: TGTGCCAGCAGCCAAGATTGGGGGCTCGGCGACTATGGCTACACCTTC. It codes for CASSQDWGLGDYGYTF.

The V call is TRBV4-1, the J call TRBJ1-2; TRBD1 agrees at 9 bases. V trimming: 2 bases; J trimming: 2 bases; junction bases outside the gene matches: 3. CDR1 and CDR2 (germline): MGHRA, YSYEKL. CDR3 length equals 15 residues. The CDR3 region has the DNA TGCGCCAGCAGCCAACGGGGACAGGGAAACTATGGCTACACCTTC. This translates into CASSQRGQGNYGYTF.

The chain is built from TRBV4-1 and TRBJ1-2; D is uncertain. Germline V gene data show CDR1 as MGHRA and CDR2 as YSYEKL. The CDR3 has 14 residues. The V and J ends lost 0 bases and 2 bases respectively, with 7 bases between them. CDR3 protein: CASSQESVNYGYTF. CDR3 sequence (DNA): TGCGCCAGCAGCCAAGAATCGGTAAACTATGGCTACACCTTC.

This clone was counted only a few times. The CDR3 nucleotides read TGTGCCAGCAGCCGTTGGTTTGGAACAGTAAACAATTCACCCCTCCACTTT. Translating it yields CASSRWFGTVNNSPLHF. The V gene is TRBV27, the J gene TRBJ1-6; D gene uncertain. Germline CDR1 reads MNHEY; CDR2 reads SMNVEV (reference sequence). The V end was cut by 6 bases, the J end by 7 bases, with 22 bases between. The CDR3 length is 17 residues.

The chain links TRBV18 to TRBJ2-1; 13 positions agree with TRBD2. The CDR3 loop spans 17 amino acids. The V segment lost 3 bases and the J segment 4 bases; nucleotides outside the gene matches: 6. Germline values: CDR1 KGHSH, CDR2 LQKENI. This chain's CDR3 is CASSPTSGGALYNEQFF. The DNA for the CDR3 is TGTGCCAGCTCACCTACTAGCGGGGGGGCCTTGTACAATGAGCAGTTCTTC. The full variable domain, with the rest looked up from reference TRBV18 and TRBJ2-1, is NAGVMQNPRHLVRRRGQEARLRCSPMKGHSHVYWYRQLPEEGLKFMVYLQKENIIDESGMPKERFSAEFPKEGPSILRIQQVVRGDSAAYFCASSPTSGGALYNEQFFGPGTRLTVL.

The table lists this clone with a count of one. V gene TRBV4-2 combines with J gene TRBJ2-3; tentatively, D is TRBD2 (5 bases). V was trimmed by 2 bases and J by 6 bases, leaving 9 bases between them. The CDR3 totals 13 residues. Germline V lookup: CDR1 LGHNA, CDR2 YNFKEQ. As DNA, the CDR3 is TGTGCCAGCAGCCAATTCGGACTCGATACGCAGTATTTT. It encodes CASSQFGLDTQYF.